Listed here are 9 T cell receptor beta chains from one sample, sequenced in a study of blood T cell repertoires in COVID-19. Clones were read by immunoSEQ multiplex PCR, and TCRdb kept only the in-frame ones, dropping some. Of 120,000 or so clones in the sample, 80% to 90% are singletons; the top ten hold 3% to 4.5%. Sequenced input: peripheral blood. These receptors were obtained from an older woman with acute or convalescent COVID-19.

The CDR3 spells CAITGAGGALANYGYTF. Here the CDR3 DNA reads TGTGCCATCACCGGGGCGGGGGGCGCGTTAGCTAACTATGGCTACACCTTC. The rearrangement joins TRBV28 to TRBJ1-2; possibly TRBD1 for D (6 bases). The CDR3 contains 17 residues. Trimming took off 10 bases at V and 0 bases at J, with 24 bases between the two ends. Germline V gives CDR1 MDHEN, CDR2 SYDVKM.

The chain links TRBV6-5 to TRBJ1-3; D perhaps matches TRBD1 (5 bases). Deletions cut 4 bases from V and 0 bases from J, with 7 bases between. The CDR3 is made up of 14 amino acids. Germline V gene sequence: CDR1 MNHEY, CDR2 SVGAGI. CDR3 sequence (DNA): TGTGCCAGCAGTTTCGGGGGCTCTGGAAACACCATATATTTT. Amino acids: CASSFGGSGNTIYF.

The J gene is TRBJ2-2, the V gene TRBV9; tentatively, D is TRBD1 (7 bases). Germline lookup yields CDR1 SGDLS and CDR2 YYNGEE. With 0 bases removed from V and 7 bases from J, the gap between germline ends came to 19 bases. The CDR3 runs to 17 residues. CDR3 in DNA: TGTGCCAGCAGCGTAGGGGCAGGGGGGCCCAGAGGCGGGGAGCTGTTTTTT. Translating it yields CASSVGAGGPRGGELFF.

The V and J genes are TRBV19 and TRBJ1-4, with TRBD1 as a possible D gene (6 bases). Between the trimmed V and J ends, which lost 4 bases and 4 bases, there was a span of 16 bases. CDR3 length: 16 residues. CDR1 and CDR2 from the germline V gene are LNHDA and SQIVND (reference sequence). The CDR3 sequence: CASSTSMTGVNEKLFF. CDR3 DNA sequence: TGTGCCAGTAGTACTTCTATGACAGGAGTTAATGAAAAACTGTTTTTT.

V usage is TRBV7-9 and J usage is TRBJ1-6; no definite D call. CDR1 is SEHNR, CDR2 FQNEAQ, per germline (reference sequence). This CDR3 has 13 residues. Trimming took off 5 bases at V and 7 bases at J, with 9 bases between the two ends. The CDR3 here is CASSGRENSPLHF. The CDR3 nucleotides read TGTGCCAGCAGCGGCCGGGAGAATTCACCCCTCCACTTT.

The chain combines TRBV7-2 with TRBJ1-1; tentatively, D is TRBD1 (5 bases). CDR3 length equals 14 residues. Germline assignment: CDR1 SGHTA and CDR2 FQGNSA. Deletions cut 5 bases from V and 8 bases from J, with 18 bases between. Here the CDR3 DNA reads TGTGCCAGCAGCCCCAGAGTGGGGGGGTCCGAAGCTTTCTTT. Protein sequence: CASSPRVGGSEAFF. Full variable domain (rest looked up from reference TRBV7-2 and TRBJ1-1): GAGVSQSPSNKVTEKGKDVELRCDPISGHTALYWYRQSLGQGLEFLIYFQGNSAPDKSGLPSDRFSAERTGGSVSTLTIQRTQQEDSAVYLCASSPRVGGSEAFFGQGTRLTVV.

This clone was seen a single time. This rearrangement joins TRBV5-1 to TRBJ2-3; 11 nucleotides line up with TRBD1. V was pared by 4 bases and J by 4 bases, with 2 bases of the junction left unmatched. Looked up from germline, CDR1 is SGHRS and CDR2 is YFSETQ. The CDR3 totals 14 residues. CDR3 residues: CASSPGQGADTQYF. As DNA, the CDR3 is TGCGCCAGCAGCCCGGGACAGGGGGCAGATACGCAGTATTTT.

The chain recombines TRBV3-1 (or the pseudogene TRBV3-2) with TRBJ1-2, with TRBD1 as a possible D gene (5 bases). Germline CDR1 and CDR2: LGHDT and YNNKEL (reference sequence). This CDR3 has 13 residues. V gave up 4 bases and J gave up 9 bases, with 15 bases separating them. The chain's CDR3 is CASSRRDGESYTF. The CDR3 DNA follows: TGTGCCAGCAGCCGGAGGGACGGTGAAAGCTACACCTTC.

The chain employs TRBV29-1 and TRBJ2-1; D may be TRBD2 (5 bases). The germline V gene encodes CDR1 SQVTM and CDR2 ANQGSEA. This CDR3 is built from 10 residues. V lost 5 bases, J lost 8 bases, and 7 bases lay in between. The CDR3 coding sequence is TGCAGCGTTACGGGGTATGAGCAGTTCTTC. The encoded protein is CSVTGYEQFF.